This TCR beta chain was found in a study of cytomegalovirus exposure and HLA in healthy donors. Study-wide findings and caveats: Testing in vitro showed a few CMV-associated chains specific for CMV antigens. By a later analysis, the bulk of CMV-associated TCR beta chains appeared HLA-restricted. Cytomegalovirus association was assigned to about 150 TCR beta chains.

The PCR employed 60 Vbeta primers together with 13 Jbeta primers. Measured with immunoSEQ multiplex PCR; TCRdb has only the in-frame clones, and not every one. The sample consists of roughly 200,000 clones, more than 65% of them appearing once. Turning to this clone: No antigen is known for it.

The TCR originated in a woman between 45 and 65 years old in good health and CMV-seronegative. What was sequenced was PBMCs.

The CDR3 here is CASSYSLLAGDNEQFF. The CDR3, as DNA: TGTGCCAGCAGTTACTCGCTACTAGCGGGCGACAATGAGCAGTTCTTC. V gene TRBV6-6 combines with J gene TRBJ2-1; 9 nucleotides agree with TRBD2. After removal of 0 bases from V and 5 bases from J, the junction contained 5 bases not matched to a gene. The CDR3 length is 16 residues. Germline CDR1 MNHNY, CDR2 SVGAGI (reference sequence).